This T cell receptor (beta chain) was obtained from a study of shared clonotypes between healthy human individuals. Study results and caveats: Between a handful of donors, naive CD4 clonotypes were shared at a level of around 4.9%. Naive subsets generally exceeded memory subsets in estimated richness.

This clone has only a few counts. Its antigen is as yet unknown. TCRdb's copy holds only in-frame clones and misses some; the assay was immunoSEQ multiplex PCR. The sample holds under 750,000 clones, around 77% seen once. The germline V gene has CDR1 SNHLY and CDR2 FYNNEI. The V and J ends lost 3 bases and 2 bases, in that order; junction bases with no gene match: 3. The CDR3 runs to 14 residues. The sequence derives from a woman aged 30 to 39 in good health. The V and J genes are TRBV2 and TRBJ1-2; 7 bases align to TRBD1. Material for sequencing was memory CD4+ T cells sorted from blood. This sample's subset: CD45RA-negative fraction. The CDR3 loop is CASSDAGGNYGYTF. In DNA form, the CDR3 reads TGTGCCAGCAGTGACGCAGGGGGAAACTATGGCTACACCTTC.